What follows are 27 T cell receptor beta chains derived from one specimen sequenced in a study of T-cell memory formation after mild COVID-19. TCRdb reanalysed the 5' RACE reads using MiXCR and keeps one entry per CDR3 protein. The table includes roughly 130,000 distinct CDR3 sequences, 5% to 6.5% detected once. Sequencing was carried out using PBMCs or a T cell subset sorted from them (not recorded which). The receptors were sampled from an adult woman who had mild COVID-19 (a few samples of this study predate the infection). Cell type and time point are not known.

This clonotype has a count of ten or more. The V call is TRBV5-1, the J call TRBJ2-5; 7 bases map to TRBD2. Germline V lookup: CDR1 SGHRS, CDR2 YFSETQ. There are 15 residues in the CDR3. Unmatched junction bases numbered 7, after V lost 1 base and J lost 4 bases. For the CDR3, the DNA is TGCGCCAGCAGCTTGTCTTCAGGGAGGGGAGAGACCCAGTACTTC. Encoded protein: CASSLSSGRGETQYF.

The table lists this clonotype with a few counts. This sequence joins TRBV2 and TRBJ2-7; D not certain. Per germline, CDR1 SNHLY and CDR2 FYNNEI. The V and J ends lost 1 base and 2 bases respectively, with 6 bases between them. The CDR3 sequence is 13 residues long. The CDR3 DNA reads as TGTGCCAGCAGTGAAGTGGGGACCTACGAGCAGTACTTC. Residues: CASSEVGTYEQYF. The whole variable domain, remainder taken from reference TRBV2 and TRBJ2-7, is EPEVTQTPSHQVTQMGQEVILRCVPISNHLYFYWYRQILGQKVEFLVSFYNNEISEKSEIFDDQFSVERPDGSNFTLKIRSTKLEDSAMYFCASSEVGTYEQYFGPGTRLTVT.

This clonotype was found many times. The CDR3 reads CASSQVNSENTEAFF. In DNA, the CDR3 is TGTGCCAGCAGCCAAGTGAACTCCGAGAACACTGAAGCTTTCTTT. The gene calls are TRBV4-2 and TRBJ1-1; D uncertain. Trimming took 1 base from V and 1 from J, leaving 10 bases between them. This CDR3 has 15 amino acids. Germline assignment: CDR1 LGHNA and CDR2 YNFKEQ.

About this clonotype: A clone one base away is much larger, so this may be a read error. The rearrangement uses TRBV12-3 or TRBV12-4 and TRBJ2-3; D might be TRBD2 (5 bases). The CDR3 is 15 residues long. The CDR3 sequence: CASNSLGVRTDTKYF. In nucleotides, the CDR3 is TGTGCCAGCAACTCCCTCGGGGTTAGAACAGATACGAAGTATTTT.

This clonotype was counted ten times or more. This chain joins TRBV7-2 and TRBJ2-2; weak D call: TRBD2 (5 bases). CDR3 size: 15 residues. CDR1 and CDR2 (germline): SGHTA, FQGNSA. The V gene lost 4 bases and the J gene lost 5 bases, with 14 bases spanning the gap. This CDR3 reads CASSSPTGVTGELFF. DNA for the CDR3: TGTGCCAGCAGCTCCCCCACCGGGGTTACCGGGGAGCTGTTTTTT.

This clonotype was found many times. The V gene is TRBV7-2, the J gene TRBJ2-7; 11 bases are a match to TRBD2. The CDR3 sequence is 15 residues long. The J segment lost 0 bases and the V segment lost 4 bases, leaving 2 bases of the junction unmatched. Germline lookup yields CDR1 SGHTA and CDR2 FQGNSA. The chain's CDR3 is CASSSTSGSSYEQYF. The CDR3 nucleotides are TGTGCCAGCAGCTCTACTAGCGGGAGCTCCTACGAGCAGTACTTC. The whole variable domain, filled in from reference TRBV7-2 and TRBJ2-7, reads GAGVSQSPSNKVTEKGKDVELRCDPISGHTALYWYRQSLGQGLEFLIYFQGNSAPDKSGLPSDRFSAERTGGSVSTLTIQRTQQEDSAVYLCASSSTSGSSYEQYFGPGTRLTVT.

In this sample, this clonotype turned up many times. The chain recombines TRBV7-9 with TRBJ1-1, with TRBD1 identical over 8 bases. Germline-derived CDR1 and CDR2 are SEHNR and FQNEAQ (reference sequence). V gave up 3 bases and J gave up 7 bases; unmatched junction bases: 4. The CDR3 loop spans 13 amino acids. The CDR3, as DNA: TGTGCCAGCAGCTTGCTTGGACAGGGTGAAGCTTTCTTT. This encodes CASSLLGQGEAFF.

This clonotype has just a few counts. V usage is TRBV12-3 or TRBV12-4 and J usage is TRBJ1-1; tentative D call: TRBD1 (5 bases). There are 14 residues in the CDR3. The V gene lost 6 bases and the J gene lost 6 bases, with 17 bases spanning the gap. CDR3 protein: CASSTVGTAPEAFF. The CDR3 nucleotides are TGTGCCAGCAGCACCGTAGGGACGGCCCCTGAAGCTTTCTTT.

At least ten counts were recorded for this clonotype. The genes are TRBV24-1 and TRBJ1-6; possibly TRBD1 for D (5 bases). This CDR3 is 14 amino acids long. V lost 2 bases, J lost 5 bases, and 6 bases lay in between. Germline assignment: CDR1 KGHDR and CDR2 SFDVKD. This chain's CDR3 is CATSDSGHNSPLHF. In nucleotides, the CDR3 is TGTGCCACCAGTGATTCGGGACATAATTCACCCCTCCACTTT.

This clonotype has a handful of counts. CDR3 loop: CASSFLAGGPGANVLTF. CDR3 DNA: TGTGCCAGCAGCTTCTTAGCGGGGGGGCCTGGGGCCAACGTCCTGACTTTC. The rearrangement uses TRBV7-6 and TRBJ2-6; 11 bases match TRBD2. Looked up from germline, CDR1 is SGHVS and CDR2 is FNYEAQ. Trimming at V came to 3 bases and at J to 2 bases, leaving 3 bases not matched to a gene. The CDR3 runs 17 residues.

This clonotype was detected a few times. This sequence joins TRBV5-6 and TRBJ1-2; no firm D call. The V end lost 1 base, the J end lost 4 bases, and 8 bases lay between the germline ends. The CDR3 has 13 residues. Germline CDR1 SGHDT, CDR2 YYEEEE. The CDR3 coding sequence is TGTGCCAGCAGCTTGAAATCTGCCTATGGCTACACCTTC. This sequence encodes CASSLKSAYGYTF.

This clonotype was found a few times. The chain has TRBV6-2 or TRBV6-3 and TRBJ2-1; 10 positions agree with TRBD2. Germline-derived CDR1 and CDR2 are MNHEY and SVGEGT. The CDR3 loop spans 15 amino acids. Trimming at V came to 2 bases and at J to 8 bases, leaving 6 bases not matched to a gene. CDR3 nucleotides: TGTGCCAGCAGTTACGTACTAGCGGGAATGTATGAGCAGTTCTTC. Its translation: CASSYVLAGMYEQFF.

This clonotype appeared a few times. The CDR3 sequence: CASSQDQASGGSTDTQYF. The CDR3 DNA reads as TGCGCCAGCAGCCAAGATCAGGCTAGCGGGGGGAGCACAGATACGCAGTATTTT. This rearrangement joins TRBV4-1 to TRBJ2-3; 11 nucleotides match TRBD2. CDR1 and CDR2 from the germline V gene are MGHRA and YSYEKL. CDR3 length: 18 amino acids. The ends lost 0 bases at V and 0 bases at J; junction bases unmatched: 5.

This chain joins TRBV9 and TRBJ2-1; D uncertain. Trimming cost V 3 bases and J 10 bases, with 11 bases left between them. The CDR3 loop spans 12 amino acids. Germline V CDR1 and CDR2: SGDLS, YYNGEE. The CDR3: CASSGMTSEQFF. The CDR3 region has the DNA TGTGCCAGCAGCGGGATGACTTCCGAGCAGTTCTTC.

This clonotype occurred a few times. The chain is built from TRBV18 and TRBJ2-5; D is unresolved. CDR1 is KGHSH and CDR2 is LQKENI in the germline V gene. CDR3 size: 13 residues. Trimming removed 3 bases from V and 5 bases from J, with 10 bases in between. CDR3 DNA: TGTGCCAGCTCACCTTCCCTCGGCGAGACCCAGTACTTC. It translates to CASSPSLGETQYF.

The rearrangement uses TRBV9 and TRBJ2-3; no clear D gene. Germline CDR1 reads SGDLS; CDR2 reads YYNGEE. The length of the CDR3 is 13 residues. Trimming stripped 0 bases from V and 4 bases from J, with 6 bases between. This CDR3 is CASSVGSPDTQYF. CDR3 DNA sequence: TGTGCCAGCAGCGTAGGCTCTCCAGATACGCAGTATTTT.

There are many counts of this clonotype. The CDR3 sequence is CASSLRAPSYEQYF. As DNA, the CDR3 is TGTGCCAGCAGCTTACGTGCCCCTTCCTACGAGCAGTACTTC. This rearrangement joins TRBV11-2 to TRBJ2-7; D unclear. The CDR3 extends over 14 amino acids. Trimming took off 2 bases at V and 1 base at J, with 9 bases between the two ends. Germline V gives CDR1 SGHAT, CDR2 FQNNGV.

This clonotype came up a few times. The chain recombines TRBV6-5 with TRBJ2-7; 9 bases line up with TRBD1. The CDR3 runs to 13 residues. J was trimmed by 1 base and V by 8 bases; bases with no gene match: 3. CDR1 MNHEY and CDR2 SVGAGI come from the germline V gene. The CDR3 is CASRGTGSYEQYF. CDR3 DNA sequence: TGTGCCAGCCGGGGGACAGGGTCCTACGAGCAGTACTTC.

This clonotype was detected a few times. J is TRBJ2-2 and V is TRBV5-6, with 7 bases lining up with TRBD1. The J segment lost 4 bases and the V segment lost 2 bases, leaving 5 bases of the junction unmatched. Per germline, CDR1 SGHDT and CDR2 YYEEEE. The CDR3 consists of 15 residues. CDR3 residues: CASSFKGARTGELFF. The CDR3 DNA follows: TGTGCCAGCAGCTTCAAGGGGGCCCGCACCGGGGAGCTGTTTTTT.

Many counts were recorded for this clonotype. This chain links TRBV5-6 with TRBJ2-1; 10 bases agree with TRBD2. The length of the CDR3 is 16 residues. Germline CDR1 SGHDT, CDR2 YYEEEE. After removal of 1 base from V and 7 bases from J, the junction contained 8 bases not matched to a gene. The CDR3 sequence: CASSLTLAGELNEQFF. The CDR3 region has the DNA TGTGCCAGCAGCTTGACGCTAGCGGGAGAGTTGAATGAGCAGTTCTTC.

The chain carries TRBV9 and TRBJ2-3; 13 bases match TRBD2. The V gene end was trimmed by 0 bases and the J gene end by 3 bases; junction bases not matched to a gene: 7. This CDR3 comprises 18 residues. CDR1 SGDLS and CDR2 YYNGEE come from the germline V gene. CDR3 DNA sequence: TGTGCCAGCAGCGTAGTCACTAGCGGGGGGGCCTATACAGATACGCAGTATTTT. Protein product: CASSVVTSGGAYTDTQYF.

This chain joins TRBV30 and TRBJ2-6; no definite D call. V was pared by 3 bases and J by 0 bases, with 15 bases between. The CDR3 is 17 amino acids. Per the germline V gene, CDR1 is GTSNPN and CDR2 is SVGIG (reference sequence). CDR3 protein: CAWSPFAGRSGANVLTF. The CDR3 DNA reads as TGTGCCTGGAGCCCCTTTGCAGGCCGCTCTGGGGCCAACGTCCTGACTTTC.

This chain joins TRBV5-1 and TRBJ2-7; no firm D call. The CDR3 consists of 15 residues. The V end was cut by 4 bases, the J end by 5 bases, with 19 bases between. CDR1 SGHRS and CDR2 YFSETQ come from the germline V gene. The DNA of the CDR3 is TGCGCCAGCAGCGCACCTGCTACAGTGAAGCACGAGCAGTACTTC. This encodes CASSAPATVKHEQYF.

A single count supports this clonotype. The rearrangement links TRBV5-6 to TRBJ2-5; possibly TRBD1 or TRBD2 for D (5 bases each). The V and J ends lost 7 bases and 5 bases respectively, with 21 bases between them. Germline assignment: CDR1 SGHDT and CDR2 YYEEEE. There are 15 residues in the CDR3. CDR3 protein: CASGAGWDQGETQYF. CDR3 nucleotides: TGTGCCAGCGGGGCCGGTTGGGACCAAGGGGAGACCCAGTACTTC.

This clonotype was counted between two and nine times. The rearrangement joins TRBV24-1 to TRBJ2-7; D is perhaps TRBD1 (6 bases). V gave up 2 bases and J gave up 1 base, with 14 bases separating them. This CDR3 is 16 amino acids long. Per the germline V gene, CDR1 is KGHDR and CDR2 is SFDVKD. The CDR3 DNA follows: TGTGCCACCAGTGATTCGAGGCAGGGGATATCCTACGAGCAGTACTTC. Protein: CATSDSRQGISYEQYF.

At least ten counts were recorded for this clonotype. J is TRBJ2-3 and V is TRBV24-1; 11 bases are shared with TRBD1. Germline values: CDR1 KGHDR, CDR2 SFDVKD. CDR3 size: 17 residues. V lost 8 bases and J lost 6; bases outside the gene matches: 15. The chain's CDR3 is CATTGVSGQGAGDTQYF. For the CDR3, the DNA is TGTGCCACCACCGGGGTCTCCGGACAGGGGGCAGGGGATACGCAGTATTTT.

The CDR3: CAWSVLGTQYF. CDR3 in DNA: TGTGCCTGGAGTGTACTCGGTACGCAGTATTTT. V gene TRBV30 combines with J gene TRBJ2-3; the D is unclear. In germline, CDR1 is GTSNPN, CDR2 SVGIG (reference sequence). The CDR3 loop spans 11 amino acids. V lost 0 bases and J lost 8, with 6 bases in between.